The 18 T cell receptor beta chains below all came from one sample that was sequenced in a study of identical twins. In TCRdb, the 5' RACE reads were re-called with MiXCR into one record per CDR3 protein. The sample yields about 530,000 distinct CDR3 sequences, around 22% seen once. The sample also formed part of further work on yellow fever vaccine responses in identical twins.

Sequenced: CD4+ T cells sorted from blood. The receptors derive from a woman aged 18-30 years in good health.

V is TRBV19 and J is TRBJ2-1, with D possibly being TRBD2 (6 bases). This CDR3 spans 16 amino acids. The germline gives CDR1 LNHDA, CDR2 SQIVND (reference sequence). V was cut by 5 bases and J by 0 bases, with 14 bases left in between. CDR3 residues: CASSPRVAVSYNEQFF. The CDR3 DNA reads TGTGCCAGTAGTCCCCGAGTAGCGGTCTCCTACAATGAGCAGTTCTTC.

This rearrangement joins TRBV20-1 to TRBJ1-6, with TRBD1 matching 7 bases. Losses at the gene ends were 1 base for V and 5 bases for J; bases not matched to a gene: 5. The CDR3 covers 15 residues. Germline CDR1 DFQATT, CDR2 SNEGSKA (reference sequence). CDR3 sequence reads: CSARVGTANNSPLHF. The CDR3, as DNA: TGCAGTGCTAGAGTTGGGACAGCAAATAATTCACCCCTCCACTTT.

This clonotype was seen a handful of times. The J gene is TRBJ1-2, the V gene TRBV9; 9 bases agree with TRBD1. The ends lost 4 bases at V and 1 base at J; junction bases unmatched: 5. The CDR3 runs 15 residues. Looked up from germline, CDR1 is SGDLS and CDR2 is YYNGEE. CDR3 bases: TGTGCCAGCAGCCCGGGGGACAGGGTTAACTATGGCTACACCTTC. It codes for CASSPGDRVNYGYTF.

This chain's CDR3 is CASSPGRGGVADTQYF. The CDR3 DNA sequence: TGTGCCAGCAGCCCAGGGAGGGGAGGAGTAGCAGATACGCAGTATTTT. The V call is TRBV5-4, the J call TRBJ2-3; 7 bases are shared with TRBD2. Germline V gene sequence: CDR1 SGHNT, CDR2 YYREEE (reference sequence). The ends lost 4 bases at V and 4 bases at J; junction bases unmatched: 12. The CDR3 covers 16 residues.

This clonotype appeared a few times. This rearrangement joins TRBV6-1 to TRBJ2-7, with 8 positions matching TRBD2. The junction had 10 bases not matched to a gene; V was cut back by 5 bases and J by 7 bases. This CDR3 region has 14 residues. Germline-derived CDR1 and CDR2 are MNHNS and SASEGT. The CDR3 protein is CASSPSGPLLEQYF. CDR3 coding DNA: TGTGCCAGCAGTCCTAGCGGGCCCTTATTAGAGCAGTACTTC.

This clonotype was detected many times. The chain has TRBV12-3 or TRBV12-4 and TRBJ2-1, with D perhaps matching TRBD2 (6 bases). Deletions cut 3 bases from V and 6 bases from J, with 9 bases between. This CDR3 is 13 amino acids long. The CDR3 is CASSFLGGNEQFF. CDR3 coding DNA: TGTGCCAGCAGTTTCCTGGGGGGCAATGAGCAGTTCTTC.

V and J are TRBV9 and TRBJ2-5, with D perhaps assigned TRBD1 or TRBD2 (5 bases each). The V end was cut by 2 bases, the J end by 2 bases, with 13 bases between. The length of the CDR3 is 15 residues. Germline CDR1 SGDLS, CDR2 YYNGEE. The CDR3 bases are TGTGCCAGCAGCGTCGGGGCGGACTCACAAGAGACCCAGTACTTC. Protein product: CASSVGADSQETQYF.

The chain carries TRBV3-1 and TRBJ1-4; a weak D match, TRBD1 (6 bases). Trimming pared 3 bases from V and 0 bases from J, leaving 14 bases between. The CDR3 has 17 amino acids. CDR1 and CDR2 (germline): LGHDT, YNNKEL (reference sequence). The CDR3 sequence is CASSHWTEDATNEKLFF. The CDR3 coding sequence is TGTGCCAGCAGCCACTGGACAGAGGATGCAACTAATGAAAAACTGTTTTTT.

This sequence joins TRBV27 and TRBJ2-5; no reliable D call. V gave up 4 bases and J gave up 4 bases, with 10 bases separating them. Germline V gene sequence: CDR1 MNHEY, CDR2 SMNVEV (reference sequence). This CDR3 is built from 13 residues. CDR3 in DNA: TGTGCCAGCAGTTACGGGCTACTAGAGACCCAGTACTTC. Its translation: CASSYGLLETQYF.

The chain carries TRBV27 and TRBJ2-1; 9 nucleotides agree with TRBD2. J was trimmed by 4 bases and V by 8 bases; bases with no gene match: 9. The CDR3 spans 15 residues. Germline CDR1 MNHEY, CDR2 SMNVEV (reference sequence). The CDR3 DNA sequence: TGTGCCAGCCGCCTTAGACTAGCGGAGTACAATGAGCAGTTCTTC. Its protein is CASRLRLAEYNEQFF.

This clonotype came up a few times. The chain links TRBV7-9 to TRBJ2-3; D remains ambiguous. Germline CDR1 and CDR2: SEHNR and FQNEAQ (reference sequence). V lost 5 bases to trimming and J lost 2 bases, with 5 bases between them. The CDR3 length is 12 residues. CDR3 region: CASSINTDTQYF. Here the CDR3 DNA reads TGTGCCAGCAGCATAAACACAGATACGCAGTATTTT. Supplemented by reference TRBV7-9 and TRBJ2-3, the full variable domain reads DTGVSQNPRHKITKRGQNVTFRCDPISEHNRLYWYRQTLGQGPEFLTYFQNEAQLEKSRLLSDRFSAERPKGSFSTLEIQRTEQGDSAMYLCASSINTDTQYFGPGTRLTVL.

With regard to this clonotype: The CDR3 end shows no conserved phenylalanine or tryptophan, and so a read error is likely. CDR3 in DNA: TGTGCCACCAGTGCGTGGGAGGACACCGGGGAGCTGTTTCTT. This codes for CATSAWEDTGELFL. This chain connects TRBV24-1 to TRBJ2-2, with D tentatively TRBD2 (6 bases). V was pared by 5 bases and J by 3 bases, with 9 bases between. The CDR3 has 14 amino acids. In germline, CDR1 is KGHDR, CDR2 SFDVKD.

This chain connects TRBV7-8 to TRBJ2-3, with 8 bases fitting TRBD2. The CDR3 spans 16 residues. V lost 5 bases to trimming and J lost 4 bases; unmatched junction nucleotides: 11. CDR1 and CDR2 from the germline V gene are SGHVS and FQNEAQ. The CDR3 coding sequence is TGTGCCAGCAGCCACCCCCCGGGGGGGAGGTCAGATACGCAGTATTTT. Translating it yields CASSHPPGGRSDTQYF.

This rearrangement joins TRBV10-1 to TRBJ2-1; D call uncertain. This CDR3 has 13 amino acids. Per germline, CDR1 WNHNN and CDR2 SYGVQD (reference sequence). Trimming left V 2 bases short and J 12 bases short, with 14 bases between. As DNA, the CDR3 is TGCGCCAGCAGTGAGCCCGGGCCAAGAAGGCAGTTCTTC. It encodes CASSEPGPRRQFF.

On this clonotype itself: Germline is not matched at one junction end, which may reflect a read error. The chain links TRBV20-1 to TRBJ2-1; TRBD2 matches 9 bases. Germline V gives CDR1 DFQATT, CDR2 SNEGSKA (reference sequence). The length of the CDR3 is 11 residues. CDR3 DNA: TGCAGTGCTAGAGGGGGACTAGCAGGCGTCTTC. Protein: CSARGGLAGVF.

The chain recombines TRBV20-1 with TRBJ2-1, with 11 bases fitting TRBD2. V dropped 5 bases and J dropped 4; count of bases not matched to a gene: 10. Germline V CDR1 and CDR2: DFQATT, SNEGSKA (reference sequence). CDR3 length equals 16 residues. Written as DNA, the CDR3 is TGCAGTGCTCCATCCTCCCTAGCGGGGGGTTACAATGAGCAGTTCTTC. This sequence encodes CSAPSSLAGGYNEQFF.

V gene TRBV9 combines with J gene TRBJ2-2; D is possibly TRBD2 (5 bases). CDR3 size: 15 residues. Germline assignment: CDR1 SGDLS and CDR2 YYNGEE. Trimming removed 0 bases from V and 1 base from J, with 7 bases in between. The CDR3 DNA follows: TGTGCCAGCAGCGTAGCGGGAATGAACACCGGGGAGCTGTTTTTT. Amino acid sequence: CASSVAGMNTGELFF. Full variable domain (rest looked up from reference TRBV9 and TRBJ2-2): DSGVTQTPKHLITATGQRVTLRCSPRSGDLSVYWYQQSLDQGLQFLIQYYNGEERAKGNILERFSAQQFPDLHSELNLSSLELGDSALYFCASSVAGMNTGELFFGEGSRLTVL.

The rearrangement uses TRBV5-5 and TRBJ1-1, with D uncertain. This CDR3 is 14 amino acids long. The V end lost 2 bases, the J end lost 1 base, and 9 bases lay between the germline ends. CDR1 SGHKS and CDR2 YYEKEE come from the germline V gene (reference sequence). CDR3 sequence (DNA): TGTGCCAGCAGCTTTAAGGATTGGAACACTGAAGCTTTCTTT. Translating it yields CASSFKDWNTEAFF.